This T cell receptor (beta chain) was identified during a study of Ad26.COV2.S vaccination and SARS-CoV-2 variants. Regarding the study as a whole: Those who received vaccine or placebo ended up with similar non-spike TCR breadth.

On this clone itself: Antigen specificity is unknown.

TCRdb keeps only in-frame clones here, not all; method: immunoSEQ multiplex PCR. The data show hundreds of thousands of clones, about 91% seen once. With 8 bases removed from V and 4 bases from J, the gap between germline ends came to 21 bases. From germline, CDR1 is SGDLS and CDR2 YYNGEE. The CDR3 has 15 amino acids. The chain has TRBV9 and TRBJ1-2; perhaps TRBD1 as D (6 bases). The receptor comes from a human donor who had recovered from COVID-19. The source was peripheral blood, collected after recovery from COVID-19. The CDR3 DNA reads as TGTGCCAGTGGCGAGGACAGAGCGTTTCCCTATGGCTACACCTTC. It encodes CASGEDRAFPYGYTF.